These 10 T cell receptor beta chains originate from one sample sequenced in a study of blood T cell repertoires in COVID-19. Some clones are missing from TCRdb's copy, which holds only in-frame ones; the method was immunoSEQ multiplex PCR. Among about 130,000 clones, roughly 82% were seen once, and the ten largest hold 5% to 6%. The sequencing sample was made of peripheral blood. Receptors were obtained from a human donor in a cohort sampled during active COVID-19.

J is TRBJ2-7 and V is TRBV20-1; D is ambiguous. V was clipped by 3 bases and J by 0 bases, with 9 bases between them. This CDR3 is 13 amino acids long. Germline V gene lookup returns CDR1 DFQATT and CDR2 SNEGSKA (reference sequence). The CDR3 DNA reads as TGCAGTGCTAGTGCCGGGTTCTCCTACGAGCAGTACTTC. Its protein product is CSASAGFSYEQYF.

The genes are TRBV5-1 and TRBJ2-1; D call uncertain. The CDR3 runs to 13 residues. In germline, CDR1 is SGHRS, CDR2 YFSETQ. Between the trimmed V and J ends, which lost 0 bases and 5 bases, there was a span of 6 bases. The CDR3 DNA is TGCGCCAGCAGCTTGGGAACAAACAATGAGCAGTTCTTC. Its protein product is CASSLGTNNEQFF.

This sequence joins TRBV27 and TRBJ1-5; maybe TRBD1 (5 bases). V gave up 2 bases and J gave up 6 bases, with 8 bases separating them. The CDR3 sequence is 13 residues long. Germline CDR1 is MNHEY and CDR2 is SMNVEV (reference sequence). DNA for the CDR3: TGTGCCAGCAGTTTAGGAGGGGTTCAGCCCCAGCATTTT. Translating gives CASSLGGVQPQHF.

This clone was seen a handful of times. The V and J genes are TRBV14 and TRBJ1-6, with TRBD1 matching over 7 bases. This CDR3 has 15 amino acids. Germline V gene data show CDR1 as SGHDN and CDR2 as FVKESK. V trimming: 1 base; J trimming: 7 bases; junction bases outside the gene matches: 4. The CDR3 spells CASSQGKQGNSPLHF. In nucleotides, the CDR3 is TGTGCCAGCAGCCAAGGAAAACAGGGGAATTCACCCCTCCACTTT.

The chain combines TRBV6-6 with TRBJ2-7, with unresolved D. Per germline, CDR1 MNHNY and CDR2 SVGAGI (reference sequence). The CDR3 runs 14 residues. Trimming pared 2 bases from V and 3 bases from J, leaving 11 bases between. The CDR3 DNA reads as TGTGCCAGCAGTTACCGCCAGGAACTCTACGAGCAGTACTTC. Protein: CASSYRQELYEQYF.

The chain is built from TRBV5-1 and TRBJ1-2; 9 nucleotides line up with TRBD1. This CDR3 region has 13 residues. Germline V gives CDR1 SGHRS, CDR2 YFSETQ. V gave up 3 bases and J gave up 6 bases; unmatched junction bases: 3. The CDR3 region is CASSSTGGDGYTF. CDR3 sequence (DNA): TGCGCCAGCAGCTCGACAGGGGGAGATGGCTACACCTTC.

This chain connects TRBV27 to TRBJ2-3; 8 nucleotides match TRBD1. The CDR3 has 15 residues. Germline CDR1 MNHEY, CDR2 SMNVEV (reference sequence). Trimming cost V 0 bases and J 4 bases; bases outside gene matches: 3. The CDR3, as DNA: TGTGCCAGCAGTTTATCGTCAGGGGGCCCAGATACGCAGTATTTT. It translates to CASSLSSGGPDTQYF.

This clone was recorded a few times. The chain uses TRBV28 and TRBJ2-7; 9 bases fit TRBD1. The CDR3 covers 15 residues. The V segment lost 0 bases and the J segment 6 bases; nucleotides outside the gene matches: 6. The germline CDR1 and CDR2 sequences are MDHEN and SYDVKM. The CDR3 here is CASSLWGQGEGEQYF. CDR3 DNA: TGTGCCAGCAGTTTATGGGGACAGGGTGAAGGCGAGCAGTACTTC.

The chain uses TRBV12-5 and TRBJ2-7, with 8 bases matching TRBD2. The V segment lost 5 bases and the J segment 7 bases; nucleotides outside the gene matches: 16. Germline-derived CDR1 and CDR2 are LGHNT and FRNRAP. The CDR3 extends over 16 amino acids. The CDR3 region has the DNA TGTGCTAGTGGTCCTACCGGGGGGGAGAATCTTGGGGAGCAGTACTTC. The encoded protein is CASGPTGGENLGEQYF.

The chain joins TRBV7-6 to TRBJ1-1; D is possibly TRBD1 (6 bases). V lost 5 bases and J lost 0, with 16 bases in between. This CDR3 has 16 amino acids. The germline gives CDR1 SGHVS, CDR2 FNYEAQ. The CDR3 sequence: CASSPNRAAMNTEAFF. CDR3 nucleotides: TGTGCCAGCAGCCCGAACAGGGCGGCTATGAACACTGAAGCTTTCTTT.